The rows below give T cell receptor beta chains drawn from one sample of a study of Ad26.COV2.S vaccination and SARS-CoV-2 variants. TCRdb's copy holds only in-frame clones and misses some; the assay was immunoSEQ multiplex PCR. The sample lists 440,000 or so clones, about 90% occurring once. Sequenced here: peripheral blood, sampled in a trial of Ad26.COV2.S vaccine versus placebo. The receptors were gathered from a person aged 18 to 65 who received the Ad26.COV2.S COVID-19 vaccine or a placebo. Each CDR3 is given with its conserved first and last residue. D genes are given only for firm matches. Expanded clones get a size class; other rows say once, few or many, or leave the size out.

size	D	V	J	DNA	CDR3
few	.	TRBV6-1	TRBJ1-2	TGTGCCAGCAGTGAACTAACAATCGGCGGCTACACCTTC	CASSELTIGGYTF
.	TRBD1	TRBV28	TRBJ2-7	TGTGCCAGCAGTTTAGGGTGGGACAGGGGGCTCTACGAGCAGTACTTC	CASSLGWDRGLYEQYF
.	.	TRBV2	TRBJ2-2	TGTGCCAGCAGTGGCCCTCCCCTAAACACCGGGGAGCTGTTTTTT	CASSGPPLNTGELFF
.	.	TRBV10-3	TRBJ2-2	TGTGCCTCACTCGACGGCGGGAAAAACACCGGGGAGCTGTTTTTT	CASLDGGKNTGELFF
.	.	TRBV2	TRBJ1-6	TGTGCCAGCAGTGAAGAGTCTAATTCACCCCTCCACTTT	CASSEESNSPLHF
.	TRBD2	TRBV28	TRBJ2-1	TGTGCCAGCAGCATTAGCGGGAGTTCCTACAATGAGCAGTTCTTC	CASSISGSSYNEQFF
.	.	TRBV28	TRBJ2-1	TGTGCCAGCAGAGAACGACCGGGACCTCCCTACAATGAGCAGTTCTTC	CASRERPGPPYNEQFF
.	.	TRBV28	TRBJ1-2	TGTGCCAGCAGTATGAGGGATGGCTACACCTTC	CASSMRDGYTF
once	.	TRBV15	TRBJ2-1	TGTGCCACCAGCAGAGAACGGGAGTATGAGCAGTTCTTC	CATSREREYEQFF
.	TRBD2	TRBV29-1	TRBJ2-1	TGCAGCGTTGAACGCGGGGGGAGCTCCTACAATGAGCAGTTCTTC	CSVERGGSSYNEQFF